This T cell receptor beta chain was profiled in a study of blood T cell repertoires in COVID-19 (TCRdb year 2020). Broadly, across the study: Samples covering the acute and convalescent phases of COVID-19 were provided by collaborators in the United States, Italy and Spain. Where available, HLA class I and class II types were obtained from metadata supplied by the sample provider rather than from assay-based typing. The prospective study material was composed of cDNA or gDNA derived from T cells, B-cell-depleted T cells, or PBMCs. Samples came from the ongoing ImmuneRACE study (first 160 participants) plus 1,254 subjects from 6 global collaborators. The sample metadata nearly always contained a de-identified subject ID, COVID-19 status, age in years and sex. The repertoires were released in a freely available public database meant as a resource for research on the immune response to SARS-CoV-2. The dataset comprised deeply sampled blood TCRbeta repertoires from subjects exposed to, actively infected with, or recovered from COVID-19. Points the paper makes about the study in general: Clinical and demographic metadata were provided uncurated, with the amount varying by source and participant.

The immunoSEQ Assay, a bias-controlled multiplex PCR, was used to amplify TCRbeta CDR3 regions from genomic DNA. Under the source paper's analysis protocol: The number of nucleated cells in each sample was estimated from the amplification of reference gene primers within the assay. To quantify the absolute abundance of each unique TCRbeta CDR3 rearrangement, sequence reads were collapsed and filtered. For each sample, productive Simpson clonality was calculated by taking the square root of Simpson's diversity index across productive rearrangements. TCRdb took this table from immuneACCESS and kept in-frame rearrangements with V and J called. Such tables lack part of the clones; where checked against another copy, unresolved V genes explain under half of the gap, and the rest is unexplained. V and J calls and clone size are copied from that table; D and trimming were computed from the DNA. Within this sample are 96,000 or so clones, with 85% to 90% of them counted one time only. Roughly 4.2% of the sample is taken by the ten largest.

Reading the germline V gene (reference sequence) gives CDR1 PRHDT and CDR2 FYEKMQ. Inclusive of the bounding cysteine and phenylalanine, the CDR3 is 16 residues long. The kept DNA is CDR3 alone, 48 bases in frame from the first base. V lost 0 bases and J lost 1 base; the stretch between them is 12 bases long. Details on this clone: The antigen this receptor binds is unknown. Base qualities are not provided; no much larger clone lies one nucleotide away.

One collaborating source in Seattle enrolled patients during active infection and followed them longitudinally through the course of disease. Whole blood was collected in K2EDTA tubes by collaborating institutions according to the institutions' own protocols. For TCRbeta analysis, collaborators shipped samples in one of three forms: frozen whole blood, isolated PBMCs, or DNA extracted from either of those sample types. The source is a human donor with COVID-19, enrolled during active disease. The donor label of this sample is uncertain. The sample consisted of peripheral blood. The sequence joins TRBV13 to TRBJ1-1, with no confidently assigned D gene. The CDR3 protein sequence reads: CASSLGAPGENTEAFF. The sequenced DNA is TGTGCCAGCAGCTTAGGCGCACCAGGCGAGAACACTGAAGCTTTCTTT. Outside the CDR3, residues come from the reference TRBV13 and TRBJ1-1 proteins, so the full variable domain is: AAGVIQSPRHLIKEKRETATLKCYPIPRHDTVYWYQQGPGQDPQFLISFYEKMQSDKGSIPDRFSAQQFSDYHSELNMSSLELGDSALYFCASSLGAPGENTEAFFGQGTRLTVV.